Listed below are T cell receptor beta chains from one sample, sequenced in a study of shared clonotypes between healthy human individuals. TCRdb's table, derived via immunoSEQ multiplex PCR, lists solely in-frame clones and lacks some. The top ten clones hold under 2% of a sample with about 2.1 million clones, 80% to 95% of them seen once. The source material was naive CD8+ T cells from PBMCs. Receptors originate from a man between 18 and 35 years old in good health. Some clones in this sample may be carry-over from other donors' samples. The CDR3 runs from the conserved cysteine through the conserved F or W. Fields, in order: CDR3 protein, V gene, J gene.

cdr3_aa: CASSDRPPAEAFF
v_call: TRBV6-1
j_call: TRBJ1-1

cdr3_aa: CASSLDRSGANVLTF
v_call: TRBV4-2
j_call: TRBJ2-6

cdr3_aa: CASTRGAEAFF
v_call: TRBV4-2
j_call: TRBJ1-1

cdr3_aa: CASSSISGAYEQYF
v_call: TRBV27
j_call: TRBJ2-7

cdr3_aa: CASSPPESPSETQYF
v_call: TRBV7-9
j_call: TRBJ2-5

cdr3_aa: CASQPGREGPRETQYF
v_call: TRBV7-2
j_call: TRBJ2-5

cdr3_aa: CASSLESDRVYGYTF
v_call: TRBV5-6
j_call: TRBJ1-2

cdr3_aa: CASSQVGSGANVLTF
v_call: TRBV4-1
j_call: TRBJ2-6

cdr3_aa: CASSPGLGDGYTF
v_call: TRBV5-4
j_call: TRBJ1-2

cdr3_aa: CATGVSGTDTQYF
v_call: TRBV10-1
j_call: TRBJ2-3

cdr3_aa: CASSRTGVNTEAFF
v_call: TRBV5-4
j_call: TRBJ1-1

cdr3_aa: CASSKAPRHEQYF
v_call: TRBV7-2
j_call: TRBJ2-7

cdr3_aa: CASSQVWVEQYF
v_call: TRBV14
j_call: TRBJ2-7

cdr3_aa: CASSRAPRTHRSYEQYF
v_call: TRBV14
j_call: TRBJ2-7

cdr3_aa: CAISESSSGGRELFF
v_call: TRBV10-3
j_call: TRBJ2-2

cdr3_aa: CASSPWASSTDTQYF
v_call: TRBV19
j_call: TRBJ2-3

cdr3_aa: CASSYGTSGSTGELFF
v_call: TRBV2
j_call: TRBJ2-2

cdr3_aa: CATSKGQGFVTNEKLFF
v_call: TRBV15
j_call: TRBJ1-4

cdr3_aa: CASSYGLGPRHYEQYF
v_call: TRBV6-5
j_call: TRBJ2-7

cdr3_aa: CASSGGSGRAPGEQYF
v_call: TRBV7-7
j_call: TRBJ2-7

cdr3_aa: CASSLSFHLQETQYF
v_call: TRBV28
j_call: TRBJ2-5

cdr3_aa: CASSDLYRGNTGELFF
v_call: TRBV6-4
j_call: TRBJ2-2

cdr3_aa: CASSLTAAYEQYF
v_call: TRBV19
j_call: TRBJ2-7

cdr3_aa: CASSIGQLNTEAFF
v_call: TRBV19
j_call: TRBJ1-1

cdr3_aa: CSVEGGDFSYEQYF
v_call: TRBV29-1
j_call: TRBJ2-7

cdr3_aa: CASSHLRTEAFF
v_call: TRBV7-2
j_call: TRBJ1-1

cdr3_aa: CASSDRTGTGELFF
v_call: TRBV2
j_call: TRBJ2-2

cdr3_aa: CASSLGGVIEQFF
v_call: TRBV7-2
j_call: TRBJ2-1

cdr3_aa: CASSPDGALNQPQHF
v_call: TRBV19
j_call: TRBJ1-5

cdr3_aa: CASSRLAIQETQYF
v_call: TRBV7-9
j_call: TRBJ2-5

cdr3_aa: CASHPGLAYNEQFF
v_call: TRBV28
j_call: TRBJ2-1

cdr3_aa: CAWTGNTYNYGYTF
v_call: TRBV30
j_call: TRBJ1-2

cdr3_aa: CASSDSPGTGNTEAFF
v_call: TRBV6-4
j_call: TRBJ1-1

cdr3_aa: CASSREDRPYEQYF
v_call: TRBV9
j_call: TRBJ2-7

cdr3_aa: CASSRPSLVEETQYF
v_call: TRBV7-6
j_call: TRBJ2-5

cdr3_aa: CASSLPRETDGELFF
v_call: TRBV28
j_call: TRBJ2-2

cdr3_aa: CASSLGGRERGYTF
v_call: TRBV5-1
j_call: TRBJ1-2

cdr3_aa: CASSERGGYNEQFF
v_call: TRBV6-1
j_call: TRBJ2-1

cdr3_aa: CASSVWTSGSYEQYF
v_call: TRBV28
j_call: TRBJ2-7

cdr3_aa: CASSVGGGRENEQFF
v_call: TRBV9
j_call: TRBJ2-1

cdr3_aa: CASSVGEGVLQPQHF
v_call: TRBV9
j_call: TRBJ1-5

cdr3_aa: CASSQGQGAYEQYF
v_call: TRBV9
j_call: TRBJ2-7

cdr3_aa: CASSPGQETQYF
v_call: TRBV19
j_call: TRBJ2-5

cdr3_aa: CASSSRDSNQKTYEQYF
v_call: TRBV28
j_call: TRBJ2-7

cdr3_aa: CASSLIWTQFF
v_call: TRBV11-2
j_call: TRBJ2-1

cdr3_aa: CASSLTSGRGNEQFF
v_call: TRBV5-8
j_call: TRBJ2-1

cdr3_aa: CATSRVDPSSYNEQFF
v_call: TRBV15
j_call: TRBJ2-1

cdr3_aa: CASRDDGWRDLSYEQYF
v_call: TRBV2
j_call: TRBJ2-7

cdr3_aa: CASSSTRGTATTYEQYF
v_call: TRBV13
j_call: TRBJ2-7

cdr3_aa: CASSLAGQGTNTEAFF
v_call: TRBV5-1
j_call: TRBJ1-1

cdr3_aa: CASSLRGGTGANVLTF
v_call: TRBV27
j_call: TRBJ2-6

cdr3_aa: CASSYTARGGYTF
v_call: TRBV6-5
j_call: TRBJ1-2

cdr3_aa: CASSETTGGWEKLFF
v_call: TRBV27
j_call: TRBJ1-4